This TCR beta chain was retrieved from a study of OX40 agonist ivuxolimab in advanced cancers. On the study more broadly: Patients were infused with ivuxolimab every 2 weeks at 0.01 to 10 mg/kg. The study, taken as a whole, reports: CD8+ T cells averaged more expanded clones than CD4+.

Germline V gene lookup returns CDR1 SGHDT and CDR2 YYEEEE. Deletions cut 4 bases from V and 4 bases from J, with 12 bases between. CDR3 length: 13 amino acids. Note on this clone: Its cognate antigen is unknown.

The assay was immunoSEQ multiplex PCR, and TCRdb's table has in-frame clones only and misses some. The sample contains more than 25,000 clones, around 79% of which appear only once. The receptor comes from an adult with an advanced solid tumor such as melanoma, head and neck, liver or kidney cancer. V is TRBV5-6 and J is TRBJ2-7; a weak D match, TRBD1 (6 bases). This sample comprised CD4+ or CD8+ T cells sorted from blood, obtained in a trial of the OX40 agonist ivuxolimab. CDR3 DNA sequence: TGTGCCAGCAGCAAGGGACAATATTACGAGCAGTACTTC. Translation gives CASSKGQYYEQYF.